These 20 T cell receptor beta chains share one sample of origin, sequenced in a study of cytomegalovirus exposure and HLA in healthy donors. Profiled with immunoSEQ multiplex PCR; TCRdb holds only in-frame clones, not every one. This repertoire shows 60,000 to 70,000 clones, approximately 92% found once; its top ten account for roughly 5%. Sequences were obtained from PBMCs. These receptors originate from a man between 18 and 35 years old in good health and CMV-seropositive.

This clone was observed a single time. CDR3 in amino acids: CASSLAGTLYEQYF. Written as DNA, the CDR3 is TGTGCCAGCAGCTTAGCAGGGACTCTCTACGAGCAGTACTTC. This chain links TRBV11-2 with TRBJ2-7; possibly TRBD2 for D (6 bases). V gave up 1 base and J gave up 3 bases, with 10 bases separating them. Germline lookup yields CDR1 SGHAT and CDR2 FQNNGV. CDR3 length: 14 amino acids.

The V and J genes are TRBV27 and TRBJ2-1; 8 nucleotides agree with TRBD2. The V gene's germline CDR1 is MNHEY and CDR2 SMNVEV (reference sequence). With V trimmed by 3 bases and J by 3 bases, 4 bases remained unmatched. This CDR3 is built from 15 residues. Here the CDR3 reads CASSFSGNFYNEQFF. In DNA form, the CDR3 reads TGTGCCAGCAGTTTTAGCGGGAATTTCTACAATGAGCAGTTCTTC.

This clone was picked up one time. The CDR3 region is CASSLVAGAGNTIYF. The CDR3 nucleotides are TGTGCCAGCAGCTTGGTGGCAGGGGCTGGAAACACCATATATTTT. This chain connects TRBV5-6 to TRBJ1-3; D perhaps matches TRBD1 (6 bases). The CDR3 is 15 amino acids. Deletions cut 0 bases from V and 2 bases from J, with 9 bases between. Germline CDR1 and CDR2: SGHDT and YYEEEE.

The chain links TRBV28 to TRBJ1-5, with a tentative D call TRBD1 (5 bases). Germline CDR1 reads MDHEN; CDR2 reads SYDVKM. The CDR3 length is 13 residues. Trimming took off 6 bases at V and 6 bases at J, with 12 bases between the two ends. The CDR3 bases are TGTGCCAGCAGGACCCCGGGGGGTCAGCCCCAGCATTTT. This codes for CASRTPGGQPQHF. The full variable domain, with the rest looked up from reference TRBV28 and TRBJ1-5, is DVKVTQSSRYLVKRTGEKVFLECVQDMDHENMFWYRQDPGLGLRLIYFSYDVKMKEKGDIPEGYSVSREKKERFSLILESASTNQTSMYLCASRTPGGQPQHFGDGTRLSIL.

The chain is built from TRBV5-4 and TRBJ2-3; 10 bases agree with TRBD2. Germline CDR1 is SGHNT and CDR2 is YYREEE (reference sequence). The CDR3 is made up of 17 amino acids. V lost 2 bases and J lost 4; bases outside the gene matches: 10. The CDR3 region is CASSLEPASGSPDTQYF. CDR3 coding DNA: TGTGCCAGCAGCTTAGAGCCGGCTAGCGGGAGCCCAGATACGCAGTATTTT.

The chain couples TRBV27 to TRBJ2-6; the match to TRBD1 covers 8 bases. V lost 8 bases to trimming and J lost 0 bases; unmatched junction nucleotides: 6. CDR1 is MNHEY and CDR2 is SMNVEV in the germline V gene (reference sequence). The CDR3 loop spans 16 amino acids. CDR3 in amino acids: CASSQGETSGANVLTF. The CDR3 DNA is TGTGCCAGCTCACAGGGGGAGACCTCTGGGGCCAACGTCCTGACTTTC.

The chain is built from TRBV7-9 and TRBJ2-7; TRBD1 aligns across 7 bases. Losses at the gene ends were 5 bases for V and 2 bases for J; bases not matched to a gene: 6. Germline lookup yields CDR1 SEHNR and CDR2 FQNEAQ (reference sequence). This CDR3 is 14 amino acids long. CDR3 nucleotide sequence: TGTGCCAGCAGCGAAGGGGGCGGAACCTACGAGCAGTACTTC. Its protein product is CASSEGGGTYEQYF.

This rearrangement joins TRBV5-3 to TRBJ2-3; 8 nucleotides align to TRBD2. TRBV5-3 is known as an ORF, though its function is uncertain. CDR3 length equals 15 residues. Trimming at V came to 1 base and at J to 6 bases, leaving 7 bases not matched to a gene. CDR3 sequence reads: CARSLTSGVTDTQYF. CDR3 coding DNA: TGTGCCAGAAGCTTGACTAGCGGAGTAACTGATACGCAGTATTTT.

The J gene is TRBJ1-4, the V gene TRBV30; TRBD1 might be the D (6 bases). There are 18 residues in the CDR3. Per the germline V gene, CDR1 is GTSNPN and CDR2 is SVGIG (reference sequence). The V gene lost 2 bases and the J gene lost 3 bases, with 22 bases spanning the gap. In DNA form, the CDR3 reads TGTGCCTGGAGTTCTGATTATGCAGGGGATCCGGCTAATGAAAAACTGTTTTTT. Its translation: CAWSSDYAGDPANEKLFF.

This chain joins TRBV5-6 and TRBJ2-7; 9 nucleotides agree with TRBD1. Germline values: CDR1 SGHDT, CDR2 YYEEEE. The CDR3 is 13 residues long. J was trimmed by 3 bases and V by 5 bases; bases with no gene match: 3. The CDR3 DNA is TGTGCCAGCAGGACAGGGGGGGACTACGAGCAGTACTTC. Translating it yields CASRTGGDYEQYF.

A remark on this clone: A much larger clonotype is one base distant, so this may be a read error. Other DNA variants within this sample encode the same CDR3. J is TRBJ2-3 and V is TRBV4-2; D might be TRBD2 (7 bases). This CDR3 has 16 amino acids. V lost 4 bases and J 3 bases, leaving 17 bases between the germline ends. Per germline, CDR1 LGHNA and CDR2 YNFKEQ. For the CDR3, the DNA is TGTGCCAGCAGCCGCCGAGGGGGGGAGATGACAGATACGCAGTATTTT. Amino acids: CASSRRGGEMTDTQYF.

The V gene is TRBV6-5, the J gene TRBJ2-7; D unresolved. Trimming took 11 bases from V and 3 from J, leaving 11 bases between them. This CDR3 spans 11 amino acids. Looked up from germline, CDR1 is MNHEY and CDR2 is SVGAGI. The CDR3: CAGQQSYEQYF. In nucleotides, the CDR3 is TGTGCCGGGCAGCAGAGCTACGAGCAGTACTTC.

This rearrangement joins TRBV28 to TRBJ2-6; D is undetermined. Germline V gene data show CDR1 as MDHEN and CDR2 as SYDVKM. The CDR3 contains 14 residues. Trimming left V 6 bases short and J 4 bases short, with 10 bases between. CDR3 region: CASSWQIGANVLTF. DNA of the CDR3: TGTGCCAGCAGCTGGCAGATCGGGGCCAACGTCCTGACTTTC.

The chain links TRBV9 to TRBJ1-5, with 8 nucleotides matching TRBD1. The CDR3 has 15 residues. The V and J ends lost 4 bases and 5 bases, in that order; junction bases with no gene match: 8. Germline CDR1 SGDLS, CDR2 YYNGEE. The CDR3 DNA reads TGTGCCAGCAGCCCTGGGAACAGGGGGGATCAGCCCCAGCATTTT. Protein: CASSPGNRGDQPQHF. Filled out from reference TRBV9 and TRBJ1-5, the complete variable domain reads DSGVTQTPKHLITATGQRVTLRCSPRSGDLSVYWYQQSLDQGLQFLIQYYNGEERAKGNILERFSAQQFPDLHSELNLSSLELGDSALYFCASSPGNRGDQPQHFGDGTRLSIL.

As concerns this clone: Other DNA sequences in this sample translate to the same CDR3. The CDR3 sequence: CASSLGAGGYNEQFF. The DNA of the CDR3 is TGTGCCAGCAGCTTGGGGGCGGGAGGTTACAATGAGCAGTTCTTC. V and J are TRBV5-4 and TRBJ2-1; 8 bases fit TRBD2. Germline V gene data show CDR1 as SGHNT and CDR2 as YYREEE (reference sequence). The V gene end was trimmed by 0 bases and the J gene end by 4 bases; junction bases not matched to a gene: 3. The CDR3 is 15 amino acids.

The genes are TRBV6-5 and TRBJ1-5; D is undetermined. Deletions cut 6 bases from V and 2 bases from J, with 11 bases between. The CDR3 sequence is 14 residues long. The germline CDR1 and CDR2 sequences are MNHEY and SVGAGI. The CDR3 is CASRPDGGNQPQHF. In DNA, the CDR3 is TGTGCCAGCAGACCCGACGGAGGCAATCAGCCCCAGCATTTT.

This clone was picked up one time. The same CDR3 is also encoded by other DNA sequences in this sample. The chain has TRBV6-5 and TRBJ2-7, with 9 bases that match TRBD1. Germline V gives CDR1 MNHEY, CDR2 SVGAGI. CDR3 length: 15 amino acids. Trimming took 2 bases from V and 3 from J; bases not matched to a gene: 5. The CDR3 sequence is CASSYPGQGGYEQYF. The CDR3 DNA is TGTGCCAGCAGTTACCCGGGACAGGGTGGCTACGAGCAGTACTTC.

The V call is TRBV5-4, the J call TRBJ1-5, with 10 bases identical to TRBD1. J lost 6 bases, V lost 4 bases, and 4 bases had no gene match. This CDR3 comprises 14 residues. Germline V gives CDR1 SGHNT, CDR2 YYREEE (reference sequence). The chain's CDR3 is CASSEGQGSQPQHF. CDR3 nucleotide sequence: TGTGCCAGCAGCGAGGGACAGGGGAGTCAGCCCCAGCATTTT.

The chain couples TRBV5-8 to TRBJ2-1, with D perhaps TRBD2 (5 bases). The CDR3 has 14 residues. Germline-derived CDR1 and CDR2 are SGHTS and YDEGEE. The V end was cut by 9 bases, the J end by 4 bases, with 17 bases between. CDR3 region: CATKAGSSYNEQFF. The CDR3 DNA reads as TGTGCCACCAAGGCGGGTAGCTCTTACAATGAGCAGTTCTTC.

The CDR3 region is CASSDSRQGGEKLFF. The CDR3 coding sequence is TGTGCCAGCAGTGACTCACGACAGGGAGGTGAAAAACTGTTTTTT. The chain employs TRBV6-4 and TRBJ1-4, with 7 bases identical to TRBD1. Per germline, CDR1 MRHNA and CDR2 SNTAGT. Losses at the gene ends were 0 bases for V and 7 bases for J; bases not matched to a gene: 5. The CDR3 is 15 residues long.